This TCR beta chain comes out of a study of read filtering for tumor transcriptome and immune sequencing. As for the study in general: RNA-seq yielded only about 75 to 1,400 TCR reads, IR-seq about 4.05 to 10.27 million.

At the time of active disease, bone marrow was collected from every patient. Broader study findings: Sorted CD138-negative bone marrow cells were not purified T cells. Dropping single-read clonotypes raised IR-seq and RNA-seq shared-clonotype correlation.

This clonotype was detected ten times or more. The antigen is not known. V lost 2 bases and J 3 bases, leaving 11 bases between the germline ends. Germline-derived CDR1 and CDR2 are SGHVS and FQNEAQ. The CDR3 runs to 15 residues. From about 0.4 ug of RNA, a library with molecular barcoded alpha/delta and beta/gamma adaptors was made. One entry per CDR3 protein results from TCRdb running MiXCR on the reads. The repertoire holds around 26,000 distinct CDR3 sequences, with around an eighth as singletons. The receptor was derived from a donor aged 40 or older with multiple myeloma. What was sequenced was a population of CD138-negative cells sorted from bone marrow. V gene TRBV7-8 combines with J gene TRBJ2-1; perhaps TRBD2 as D (5 bases). The CDR3 here is CASSLSAGLYNEQFF. The CDR3 bases are TGTGCCAGCAGCTTATCTGCGGGTCTCTACAATGAGCAGTTCTTC.